This T cell receptor (beta chain) was recovered during a study of shared clonotypes between healthy human individuals (TCRdb year 2020). In the study overall: A few men and two women, aged 18 to 49 years, made up the cohort. Per donor, three plates each were used for CD4 naive and CD4 memory, two for CD8 naive, and one for CD8 memory. The study deeply sequenced blood TCR repertoires of five healthy adults to estimate repertoire size and the extent of clonotype sharing between individuals. Libraries were prepared and TCR repertoires were sequenced by different laboratories using diverse techniques, in order to increase sequencing depth and limit assay-specific biases. Per donor, leukapheresis produced somewhere between about 0.94 and 9.5 billion PBMCs. Results the study describes overall, beyond this receptor: When several donors were compared, the shared fraction of clonotypes was 5% to 6.5% for naive CD4, 3.5% to 4% for naive CD8, 2.3% for memory CD4, and roughly 0.4% for memory CD8. Even with the large sequencing depth, rarefaction of the sorted-subset datasets indicated that sequencing was incomplete. Naive subsets generally had larger estimated clonotype richness than memory subsets did. Compared with non-shared clonotypes, the clonotypes found in all four sorted-subset donors had higher generation probabilities. Pairwise subsampling led to the expectation that sequencing depth would affect the degree of clonotype sharing among donors. Sampling was limited to blood, and TCR repertoires in tissue likely differ from TCR repertoires in blood. The genetic and exposure-history diversity represented was limited by the small number of donors.

Its CDR3 holds 14 amino acids, cysteine through phenylalanine. The retained sequence is limited to the CDR3, 42 bases, with the frame set at the first base. Deletion took 5 bases off V and 8 bases off J, with a span of 16 bases between the germline ends. The germline V gene (reference sequence) supplies CDR1 MNHEY and CDR2 SMNVEV. CD8 naive samples were obtained by positive selection for CCR7 among CD45RO-negative cells, yielding a CD45RA+CCR7+ population from which TemRA cells were excluded. The donors were healthy, HIV-negative adults who had no recently reported acute infections or vaccinations. Only Caucasian adults living in Nashville, Tennessee, USA were represented among the donors. Blood was collected by leukapheresis, and PBMCs were isolated by Ficoll-Histopaque density gradient centrifugation and then cryopreserved in liquid nitrogen vapor phase. Analytical flow cytometry was used to check the purity and quantity of each magnetically sorted T cell population. Each sorted fraction had its genomic DNA isolated and then quantified by UV absorbance on a Nanodrop 2000c.

In the case of this clone: Its binding antigen is unknown. No qualities accompany the bases; no much larger clone lies one base away.

Using the deep immunoSEQ assay, TCR CDR3 regions were amplified from genomic DNA by multiplex PCR. Genomic DNA extracted from each cell subset was distributed evenly over all wells of several immunoSEQ 96-well plates, and each plate served as one replicate. For sorted subsets, about 220 ng of genomic DNA, equivalent to around 31,000 T cell genomes, went into each replicate PCR. The purified libraries were quantified using a Qubit 3.0 fluorometer, sized with a Bioanalyzer 2100, and then quantified again using the KAPA Library Quantification kit. A separate single-read 150-cycle Illumina NextSeq 550 flow cell was used to sequence each immunoSEQ 96-well plate. The paper's data handling went like this. Because the immunoSEQ output held only junctional sequences and lacked quality scores, the filtering could not match the filtering applied to full-length reads. Sequences were annotated with PyIR, a Python wrapper for IgBLAST v1.9, and V/J genes and CDR3 were assigned using IMGT germline references. Reads were removed for weak V/J assignments (E-value above 1e-6), missing CDR3, stop codons, out-of-frame junctions, or ambiguous translated residues. V3J clonotypes were defined as sequences sharing an identical inferred V gene, J gene, and CDR3 amino acid sequence. Percentage overlap between repertoires was calculated by dividing the number of shared unique clonotypes by the size of the smaller repertoire. Three approaches were used to assess repertoire richness: RTK rarefaction, the Chao1 estimator, and Recon v2.1 estimates of unobserved clonotypes. OLGA was used to compute generation probabilities for all TCRbeta clonotypes that the gDNA method yielded from a few donors. In its TCRdb copy, this immuneACCESS table keeps in-frame sequences only and misses some clones. Where compared with another copy, unresolved V genes explain less than half of these, and the others have no known cause. The V and J calls and the clone size are those of that table, but D and trimming were determined from the DNA. Present in this sample are some 630,000 clones, 95% to 97% of which were seen just once. About 0.12% of the sample is taken by the ten largest.

The sequenced sample was naive CD8+ T cells sorted from blood. Per the publication, the cell subset or site label means: CD45RA+CCR7+. In this chain, TRBV27 is recombined with TRBJ2-1; perhaps TRBD2 is the D gene, with 7 bases matching. The source of this sequence is a woman aged 25 to 39 in good health. The DNA is as follows: TGTGCCAGCAGTCCAAGGGGGACTAAGGATGAGCAGTTCTTC. It is translated as CASSPRGTKDEQFF.